This passage covers 23 T cell receptor beta chains from one sample sequenced in a study of blood T cell repertoires in COVID-19. TCRdb's table, derived via immunoSEQ multiplex PCR, lists solely in-frame clones and lacks some. The sample contains 130,000 to 150,000 clones, roughly 76% of which appear only once. The material sequenced was peripheral blood. All receptors come from a human donor with acute or convalescent COVID-19. The donor label of this sample is uncertain.

The chain recombines TRBV15 with TRBJ1-4; 8 bases are shared with TRBD1. Germline values: CDR1 LNHNV, CDR2 YYDKDF (reference sequence). The junction had 10 bases not matched to a gene; V was cut back by 2 bases and J by 5 bases. The CDR3 is made up of 17 amino acids. DNA of the CDR3: TGTGCCACCAGCAGATCTGTCCTCGGGACAGGAAATGAAAAACTGTTTTTT. It is translated as CATSRSVLGTGNEKLFF.

CDR3 DNA: TGTGCCAGCAGCCCGCGGAGGAGCACCATATATTTT. This codes for CASSPRRSTIYF. The rearrangement joins TRBV12-3 or TRBV12-4 to TRBJ1-3; no definite D call. The CDR3 runs 12 residues. V lost 6 bases, J lost 9 bases, and 12 bases lay in between.

This clone was detected only a few times. The chain employs TRBV6-5 and TRBJ1-2; unclear D gene. The CDR3 contains 12 residues. Trimming left V 6 bases short and J 2 bases short, with 7 bases between. The germline V gene has CDR1 MNHEY and CDR2 SVGAGI. For the CDR3, the DNA is TGTGCCAGCAGGAACAGCAACTATGGCTACACCTTC. Translated, it gives CASRNSNYGYTF.

In its sample, this clone was seen a few times. V gene TRBV30 combines with J gene TRBJ1-3; TRBD1 matches at 8 bases. This CDR3 contains 14 residues. Germline V CDR1 and CDR2: GTSNPN, SVGIG (reference sequence). The J segment lost 7 bases and the V segment lost 8 bases, leaving 13 bases of the junction unmatched. The CDR3 nucleotides read TGTGCCCTTCGGACCTTCAGGGGGCTTAACACCATATATTTT. Encoded protein: CALRTFRGLNTIYF.

The chain uses TRBV11-2 and TRBJ1-2; 7 nucleotides line up with TRBD1. CDR3 length: 16 residues. J lost 3 bases, V lost 3 bases, and 10 bases had no gene match. Germline CDR1 and CDR2: SGHAT and FQNNGV. The CDR3 spells CASSFSSSTGYYGYTF. CDR3 DNA sequence: TGTGCCAGCAGCTTTTCTTCCTCGACAGGGTACTATGGCTACACCTTC.

The rearrangement joins TRBV4-1 to TRBJ2-7, with D perhaps TRBD2 (6 bases). V was cut by 0 bases and J by 2 bases, with 8 bases left in between. From germline, CDR1 is MGHRA and CDR2 YSYEKL. The CDR3 totals 14 residues. The CDR3 is CASSQDWGAYEQYV. As DNA, the CDR3 is TGCGCCAGCAGCCAAGATTGGGGGGCCTACGAGCAGTACGTC.

The chain employs TRBV5-5 and TRBJ1-5; D uncertain. The V gene's germline CDR1 is SGHKS and CDR2 YYEKEE (reference sequence). CDR3 length: 15 amino acids. Trimming took off 6 bases at V and 1 base at J, with 14 bases between the two ends. The CDR3 DNA sequence: TGTGCCAGCACCCTGGAGGGTAACAGCAATCAGCCCCAGCATTTT. Its protein product is CASTLEGNSNQPQHF.

The chain joins TRBV5-1 to TRBJ1-1; D is possibly TRBD1 (5 bases). The CDR3 runs to 21 residues. V gave up 3 bases and J gave up 5 bases, with 35 bases separating them. Germline CDR1 reads SGHRS; CDR2 reads YFSETQ. For the CDR3, the DNA is TGCGCCAGCAGCTCACTCCCAGCTCACTCCCAGGGTGGTGGGATAGTAACTGAAGCTTTCTTT. Protein: CASSSLPAHSQGGGIVTEAFF.

The J gene is TRBJ1-1, the V gene TRBV27; the match to TRBD1 covers 7 bases. CDR3 length: 12 residues. CDR1 is MNHEY, CDR2 SMNVEV, per germline (reference sequence). V dropped 8 bases and J dropped 5; count of bases not matched to a gene: 5. In DNA, the CDR3 is TGTGCCAGCGGAACAGGGGTTACTGAAGCTTTCTTT. It codes for CASGTGVTEAFF.

The chain is built from TRBV27 and TRBJ2-4, with TRBD2 identical over 10 bases. The CDR3 contains 16 residues. The junction had 8 bases not matched to a gene; V was cut back by 3 bases and J by 6 bases. CDR1 MNHEY and CDR2 SMNVEV come from the germline V gene (reference sequence). The CDR3 spells CASSFPSGGRRNIQYF. As DNA, the CDR3 is TGTGCCAGCAGTTTCCCTAGCGGGGGCCGTAGAAACATTCAGTACTTC.

This clone was counted a single time. This same CDR3 is encoded by further DNA sequences in the sample. The rearrangement uses TRBV7-6 and TRBJ2-2; a possible D gene is TRBD2 (6 bases). V lost 0 bases to trimming and J lost 2 bases, with 7 bases between them. The CDR3 extends over 15 amino acids. Per germline, CDR1 SGHVS and CDR2 FNYEAQ. CDR3 coding DNA: TGTGCCAGCAGCTTAGCCGGGGGAAACACCGGGGAGCTGTTTTTT. It yields the protein CASSLAGGNTGELFF.

V gene TRBV4-2 combines with J gene TRBJ2-5, with TRBD1 identical over 9 bases. The V and J ends lost 0 bases and 5 bases, in that order; junction bases with no gene match: 4. Germline V gene lookup returns CDR1 LGHNA and CDR2 YNFKEQ. The CDR3 is 15 residues long. The CDR3 DNA is TGTGCCAGCAGCCAAGAGGGGACAGGGTGGGAGACCCAGTACTTC. The encoded protein is CASSQEGTGWETQYF.

This sequence joins TRBV15 and TRBJ1-3; D gene uncertain. The CDR3 spans 16 residues. Germline loops: CDR1 LNHNV, CDR2 YYDKDF (reference sequence). V dropped 0 bases and J dropped 4 bases, with 13 bases sitting between them. CDR3 bases: TGTGCCACCAGCAGAGATCTAGGTTCCCTCGGAAACACCATATATTTT. Translating it yields CATSRDLGSLGNTIYF.

V usage is TRBV15 and J usage is TRBJ1-3; D possibly corresponds to TRBD1 (5 bases). Germline loops: CDR1 LNHNV, CDR2 YYDKDF (reference sequence). The CDR3 covers 18 residues. V was shortened by 4 bases and J by 0 bases, with 19 bases between the two germline ends. The CDR3 DNA is TGTGCCACCAGCACCAAACGGGGGGGGACCGGCTCTGGAAACACCATATATTTT. Translating gives CATSTKRGGTGSGNTIYF.

The CDR3 bases are TGTGCCAGCAGCCAAGAACTGGGGGACAGGACCTACGAGCAGTACTTC. Its translation is CASSQELGDRTYEQYF. The V call is TRBV3-1 (or the pseudogene TRBV3-2), the J call TRBJ2-7; 8 positions agree with TRBD1. The CDR3 spans 16 residues. Germline loops: CDR1 LGHDT, CDR2 YNNKEL (reference sequence). The J segment lost 2 bases and the V segment lost 0 bases, leaving 6 bases of the junction unmatched.

The chain uses TRBV18 and TRBJ1-2; D may be TRBD1 (5 bases). V was shortened by 1 base and J by 8 bases, with 23 bases between the two germline ends. CDR1 and CDR2 (germline): KGHSH, LQKENI. The CDR3 runs to 17 residues. In nucleotides, the CDR3 is TGTGCCAGCTCACCACTACCGGAGGGCACCAGGGAGGGCGGCTACACCTTC. Its translation is CASSPLPEGTREGGYTF.

CDR3 sequence (DNA): TGTGCCAGCAGGGCACTAAGCACAGATACGCAGTATTTT. Protein: CASRALSTDTQYF. The V call is TRBV9, the J call TRBJ2-3; D is uncertain. The CDR3 is 13 residues long. Trimming pared 5 bases from V and 0 bases from J, leaving 7 bases between. Germline V lookup: CDR1 SGDLS, CDR2 YYNGEE.

The J gene is TRBJ1-2, the V gene TRBV5-4; D gene unclear. The V gene's germline CDR1 is SGHNT and CDR2 YYREEE (reference sequence). The germline V and J ends were trimmed by 0 bases and 4 bases, with 13 bases remaining between them. CDR3 length: 15 residues. Here the CDR3 reads CASSLDQVPTYGYTF. The DNA of the CDR3 is TGTGCCAGCAGCTTGGATCAGGTACCGACCTATGGCTACACCTTC.

This chain joins TRBV5-6 and TRBJ1-1; D is ambiguous. Germline CDR1 and CDR2: SGHDT and YYEEEE. Trimming cost V 4 bases and J 4 bases, with 11 bases left between them. The CDR3 is 13 residues long. CDR3 loop: CASSPRSATEAFF. In DNA, the CDR3 is TGTGCCAGCAGCCCTCGCAGTGCCACTGAAGCTTTCTTT.

There are a few counts of this clone. The chain employs TRBV29-1 and TRBJ1-2; D unresolved. The CDR3 length is 14 residues. With 3 bases removed from V and 3 bases from J, the gap between germline ends came to 14 bases. Germline V CDR1 and CDR2: SQVTM, ANQGSEA. DNA for the CDR3: TGCAGCGTTGAGTCGGCAGGTACCCACTATGGCTACACCTTC. It encodes CSVESAGTHYGYTF.

The chain employs TRBV7-9 and TRBJ1-6; unclear D gene. Germline CDR1 SEHNR, CDR2 FQNEAQ (reference sequence). V was clipped by 5 bases and J by 6 bases, with 14 bases between them. The CDR3 length is 15 residues. The chain's CDR3 is CASSPREGSNSPLHF. CDR3 in DNA: TGTGCCAGCAGCCCCCGGGAAGGGTCTAATTCACCCCTCCACTTT.

This chain connects TRBV6-5 to TRBJ1-1, with D unresolved. Per germline, CDR1 MNHEY and CDR2 SVGAGI. The CDR3 totals 14 residues. Trimming pared 2 bases from V and 6 bases from J, leaving 13 bases between. The chain's CDR3 is CASSYGEGLAEAFF. CDR3 nucleotide sequence: TGTGCCAGCAGTTACGGAGAGGGCCTCGCTGAAGCTTTCTTT.

The chain is built from TRBV7-8 and TRBJ2-7; D may be TRBD2 (8 bases). Trimming took 7 bases from V and 3 from J, leaving 16 bases between them. This CDR3 contains 14 residues. CDR1 and CDR2 from the germline V gene are SGHVS and FQNEAQ. The CDR3 loop reads CASTIRGTSYEQYF. DNA for the CDR3: TGTGCCAGCACCATCAGGGGGACTAGCTACGAGCAGTACTTC.